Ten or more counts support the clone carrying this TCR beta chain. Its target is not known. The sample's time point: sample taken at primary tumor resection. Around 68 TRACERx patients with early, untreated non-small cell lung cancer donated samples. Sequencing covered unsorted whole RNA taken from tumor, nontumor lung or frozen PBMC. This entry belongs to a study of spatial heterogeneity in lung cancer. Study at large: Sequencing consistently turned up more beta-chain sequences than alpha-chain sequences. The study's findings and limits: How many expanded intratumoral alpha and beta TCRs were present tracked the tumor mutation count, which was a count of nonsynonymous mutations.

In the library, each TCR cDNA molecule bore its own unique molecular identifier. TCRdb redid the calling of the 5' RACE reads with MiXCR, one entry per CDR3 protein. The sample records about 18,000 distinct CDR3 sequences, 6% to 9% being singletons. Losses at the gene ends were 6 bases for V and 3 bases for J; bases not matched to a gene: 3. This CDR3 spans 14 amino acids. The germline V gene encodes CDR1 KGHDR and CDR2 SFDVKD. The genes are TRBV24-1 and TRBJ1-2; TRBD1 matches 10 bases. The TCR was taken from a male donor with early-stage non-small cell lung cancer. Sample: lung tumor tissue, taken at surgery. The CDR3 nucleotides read TGTGCCACCAGTTCGACAGGGGGCGACTATGGCTACACCTTC. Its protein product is CATSSTGGDYGYTF.